Shown below are 19 T cell receptor beta chains from a single sample sequenced in a study of T-cell memory formation after mild COVID-19. TCRdb re-analysed the 5' RACE reads in MiXCR, keeping a single row per CDR3 protein. The data show approximately 190,000 distinct CDR3 sequences, around 18% seen once. Sequenced: PBMCs or a T cell subset sorted from them (not recorded which). These receptors originate from an adult woman who had mild COVID-19 (a few samples of this study predate the infection). Cell type and time point are not known.

This rearrangement joins TRBV9 to TRBJ2-1; D remains ambiguous. The ends were cut back, 0 bases at V and 10 bases at J, with 5 bases in the middle. From germline, CDR1 is SGDLS and CDR2 YYNGEE. The CDR3 loop spans 11 amino acids. DNA of the CDR3: TGTGCCAGCAGCGTAGCTAACGAGCAGTTCTTC. The encoded protein is CASSVANEQFF.

Ten or more counts support this clonotype. The chain links TRBV5-1 to TRBJ2-3; TRBD2 matches at 11 bases. The trim removed 7 bases at V and 4 bases at J, leaving 5 bases unmatched. This CDR3 is built from 14 residues. Germline-derived CDR1 and CDR2 are SGHRS and YFSETQ. The CDR3, as DNA: TGCGCCAGCTCGTCTAGCGGGAGGCCAGATACGCAGTATTTT. Its translation: CASSSSGRPDTQYF.

This clonotype appeared a few times. This CDR3 reads CSASFGNTIYF. CDR3 DNA: TGCAGTGCTAGTTTTGGAAACACCATATATTTT. The chain carries TRBV20-1 and TRBJ1-3, with unresolved D. CDR1 and CDR2 from the germline V gene are DFQATT and SNEGSKA (reference sequence). This CDR3 has 11 residues. With 3 bases removed from V and 3 bases from J, the gap between germline ends came to 3 bases.

The V and J genes are TRBV30 and TRBJ2-3; TRBD2 matches at 8 bases. V was pared by 8 bases and J by 6 bases, with 10 bases of the junction left unmatched. Germline V lookup: CDR1 GTSNPN, CDR2 SVGIG (reference sequence). This CDR3 has 13 amino acids. CDR3: CATSQRERDTQYF. As DNA, the CDR3 is TGTGCCACCTCACAGCGGGAGCGGGATACGCAGTATTTT.

This clonotype occurred a few times. CDR3 in amino acids: CASSSGTPGTEAFF. The CDR3 coding sequence is TGCGCCAGCAGCTCCGGGACACCTGGCACTGAAGCTTTCTTT. V is TRBV5-1 and J is TRBJ1-1; D possibly corresponds to TRBD1 (6 bases). V was pared by 3 bases and J by 4 bases, with 13 bases between. The CDR3 runs to 14 residues. The germline CDR1 and CDR2 sequences are SGHRS and YFSETQ.

This chain joins TRBV5-4 and TRBJ1-4, with a weak D call TRBD1 (6 bases). Germline CDR1 is SGHNT and CDR2 is YYREEE (reference sequence). The CDR3 consists of 13 residues. Trimming cost V 4 bases and J 6 bases, with 10 bases left between them. CDR3 loop: CASSRTEDEKLFF. The CDR3, as DNA: TGTGCCAGCAGCAGGACAGAGGATGAAAAACTGTTTTTT.

This clonotype was counted ten times or more. This chain joins TRBV4-1 and TRBJ1-1; a weak D match, TRBD1 (5 bases). CDR1 is MGHRA and CDR2 is YSYEKL in the germline V gene. Deletions cut 1 base from V and 11 bases from J, with 14 bases between. The CDR3 has 13 amino acids. CDR3 bases: TGCGCCAGCAGCCAAGGGGGGGGAACGGTGGCTTTCTTT. Translating gives CASSQGGGTVAFF.

The rearrangement links TRBV6-2 or TRBV6-3 to TRBJ2-7; the match to TRBD1 covers 9 bases. After removal of 7 bases from V and 3 bases from J, the junction contained 16 bases not matched to a gene. The CDR3 has 17 residues. Germline V gene lookup returns CDR1 MNHEY and CDR2 SVGEGT. CDR3 nucleotide sequence: TGTGCCAGCACCCCTAACCCGGGACAGGGACACTTCTACGAGCAGTACTTC. Its translation is CASTPNPGQGHFYEQYF.

This clonotype was seen many times. The V call is TRBV9, the J call TRBJ2-1; 9 bases align to TRBD2. Trimming took 0 bases from V and 9 from J; bases not matched to a gene: 4. Germline CDR1 and CDR2: SGDLS and YYNGEE. The CDR3 sequence is 14 residues long. The CDR3 DNA sequence: TGTGCCAGCAGCGTAGTGGGGACTAGCTTTGAGCAGTTCTTC. This translates into CASSVVGTSFEQFF.

This clonotype was seen a few times. The chain links TRBV20-1 to TRBJ1-2, with a weak D call TRBD1 (5 bases). The CDR3 spans 14 residues. The V end was cut by 0 bases, the J end by 2 bases, with 10 bases between. Germline loops: CDR1 DFQATT, CDR2 SNEGSKA (reference sequence). The DNA for the CDR3 is TGCAGTGCTAGAGAGAGAGGGGCAAACTATGGCTACACCTTC. Its protein product is CSARERGANYGYTF.

This clonotype was detected a few times. The rearrangement links TRBV12-3 or TRBV12-4 to TRBJ2-7; TRBD2 aligns across 8 bases. V trimming: 5 bases; J trimming: 4 bases; junction bases outside the gene matches: 10. This CDR3 region has 15 residues. The DNA of the CDR3 is TGTGCCAGCAGTCCCGATAGCGGGGTGAGGTACGAGCAGTACTTC. Its translation is CASSPDSGVRYEQYF.

Concerning this clonotype itself: A read error may be the cause here, since a much bigger clone is one base away. CDR3 sequence: CAISAGGGPLLYGYTF. CDR3 DNA: TGCGCCATCAGCGCGGGCGGGGGGCCTCTGCTCTATGGCTACACCTTC. The chain recombines TRBV4-3 with TRBJ1-2, with D possibly matching TRBD1 (6 bases). The CDR3 length is 16 residues. Per the germline V gene, CDR1 is LGHNA and CDR2 is YSLEER.

In its sample, this clonotype was seen a few times. A junction boundary mismatches the germline segment, possibly from a read error. This CDR3 is CASSVGREEQHF. DNA for the CDR3: TGTGCCAGCAGTGTGGGGCGGGAGGAGCAGCACTTC. The rearrangement uses TRBV2 and TRBJ2-7, with 8 bases identical to TRBD2. The CDR3 totals 12 residues. Germline CDR1 is SNHLY and CDR2 is FYNNEI.

The sample holds many counts of this clonotype. The CDR3 sequence: CASSPPVGGGDTEAFF. The CDR3 DNA is TGTGCCAGCAGTCCACCGGTAGGGGGAGGGGACACTGAAGCTTTCTTT. This rearrangement joins TRBV12-3 or TRBV12-4 to TRBJ1-1, with a tentative D call TRBD1 (6 bases). V lost 5 bases, J lost 3 bases, and 19 bases lay in between. This CDR3 region has 16 residues.

The CDR3 nucleotides are TGTGCCAGCAGTCGAAGTAGCGGGAGGGGCTTCAATGAGCAGTTCTTC. It yields the protein CASSRSSGRGFNEQFF. This chain connects TRBV6-2 or TRBV6-3 to TRBJ2-1; 11 bases agree with TRBD2. J was trimmed by 6 bases and V by 5 bases; bases with no gene match: 9. This CDR3 comprises 16 residues. CDR1 and CDR2 from the germline V gene are MNHEY and SVGEGT.

The chain employs TRBV18 and TRBJ1-5, with a tentative D call TRBD1 (5 bases). V was pared by 2 bases and J by 7 bases, with 12 bases between. CDR1 is KGHSH and CDR2 is LQKENI in the germline V gene. The CDR3 has 14 amino acids. The chain's CDR3 is CASSPGGATQPQHF. The CDR3 coding sequence is TGTGCCAGCTCACCAGGAGGGGCCACGCAGCCCCAGCATTTT.

The rearrangement uses TRBV2 and TRBJ1-5; tentatively, D is TRBD1 (6 bases). CDR3 length: 15 amino acids. Germline loops: CDR1 SNHLY, CDR2 FYNNEI. Trimming pared 6 bases from V and 3 bases from J, leaving 15 bases between. CDR3 nucleotide sequence: TGTGCCAGCAGGGTTGCAGGGGTGAACAATCAGCCCCAGCATTTT. Protein product: CASRVAGVNNQPQHF.

This clonotype has only a few counts. The chain uses TRBV20-1 and TRBJ2-5; D uncertain. Per the germline V gene, CDR1 is DFQATT and CDR2 is SNEGSKA (reference sequence). The CDR3 totals 12 residues. The V gene lost 5 bases and the J gene lost 4 bases, with 11 bases spanning the gap. The CDR3 nucleotides read TGCAGTGCTGGCCTAAAGAGAGAGACCCAGTACTTC. It is translated as CSAGLKRETQYF.

This clonotype was detected a few times. The gene calls are TRBV25-1 and TRBJ1-1; a weak D match, TRBD1 (5 bases). This CDR3 is built from 14 residues. V gave up 1 base and J gave up 4 bases, with 10 bases separating them. Germline V gives CDR1 MGHDK, CDR2 SYGVNS. The CDR3 loop is CASSEWAGTTEAFF. CDR3 coding DNA: TGTGCCAGCAGTGAATGGGCAGGGACCACTGAAGCTTTCTTT. Combining the CDR3 with reference TRBV25-1 and TRBJ1-1 gives the whole variable domain EADIYQTPRYLVIGTGKKITLECSQTMGHDKMYWYQQDPGMELHLIHYSYGVNSTEKGDLSSESTVSRIRTEHFPLTLESARPSHTSQYLCASSEWAGTTEAFFGQGTRLTVV.